The 3 T cell receptor beta chains listed next were all sequenced from one sample in a study of blood T cell repertoires in COVID-19. The data were produced by immunoSEQ multiplex PCR, yet TCRdb's version contains in-frame clones alone and is incomplete. Of under 300,000 clones in the sample, 70% to 90% were seen once. Sequenced material: peripheral blood. The receptor source for this set is a woman in her 40s who had recovered from COVID-19.

This rearrangement joins TRBV5-3 to TRBJ1-2, with 7 nucleotides matching TRBD1. TRBV5-3 qualifies as an ORF whose function is uncertain. The V gene end was trimmed by 4 bases and the J gene end by 7 bases; junction bases not matched to a gene: 13. There are 15 residues in the CDR3. DNA for the CDR3: TGTGCCAGAAGCGTAGAAAGACAGGGACCAGGTGGCTACACCTTC. This sequence encodes CARSVERQGPGGYTF.

The genes are TRBV15 and TRBJ2-6; 12 nucleotides match TRBD1. This CDR3 region has 17 residues. Germline V lookup: CDR1 LNHNV, CDR2 YYDKDF (reference sequence). The ends lost 4 bases at V and 3 bases at J; junction bases unmatched: 4. This CDR3 reads CATSTRDRGLGANVLTF. In DNA form, the CDR3 reads TGTGCCACCAGCACCCGGGACAGGGGGCTTGGGGCCAACGTCCTGACTTTC. The variable domain in full, completed from reference TRBV15 and TRBJ2-6, reads DAMVIQNPRYQVTQFGKPVTLSCSQTLNHNVMYWYQQKSSQAPKLLFHYYDKDFNNEADTPDNFQSRRPNTSFCFLDIRSPGLGDTAMYLCATSTRDRGLGANVLTFGAGSRLTVL.

This chain joins TRBV3-1 (or the pseudogene TRBV3-2) and TRBJ1-5; no clear D gene. The germline gives CDR1 LGHDT, CDR2 YNNKEL (reference sequence). This CDR3 is 15 amino acids long. V lost 1 base to trimming and J lost 0 bases, with 7 bases between them. In DNA form, the CDR3 reads TGTGCCAGCAGCCAAGGGGCGTATAGCAATCAGCCCCAGCATTTT. This codes for CASSQGAYSNQPQHF.